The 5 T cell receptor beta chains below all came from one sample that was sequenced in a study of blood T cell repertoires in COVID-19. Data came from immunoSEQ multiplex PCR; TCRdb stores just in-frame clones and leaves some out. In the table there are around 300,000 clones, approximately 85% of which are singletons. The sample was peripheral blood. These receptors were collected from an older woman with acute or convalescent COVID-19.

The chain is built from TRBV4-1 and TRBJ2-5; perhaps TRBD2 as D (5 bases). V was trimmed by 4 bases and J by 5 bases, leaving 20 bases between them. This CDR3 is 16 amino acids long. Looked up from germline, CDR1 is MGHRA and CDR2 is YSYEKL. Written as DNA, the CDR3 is TGCGCCAGCAGCCCCTCCGGACTCCAAATGAGGGAGACCCAGTACTTC. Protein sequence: CASSPSGLQMRETQYF.

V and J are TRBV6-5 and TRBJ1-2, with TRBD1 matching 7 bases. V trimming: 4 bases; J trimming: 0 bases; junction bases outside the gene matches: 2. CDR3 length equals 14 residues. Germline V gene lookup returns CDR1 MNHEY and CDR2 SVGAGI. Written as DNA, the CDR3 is TGTGCCAGCAGTTTCACAGGGGCTAACTATGGCTACACCTTC. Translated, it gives CASSFTGANYGYTF.

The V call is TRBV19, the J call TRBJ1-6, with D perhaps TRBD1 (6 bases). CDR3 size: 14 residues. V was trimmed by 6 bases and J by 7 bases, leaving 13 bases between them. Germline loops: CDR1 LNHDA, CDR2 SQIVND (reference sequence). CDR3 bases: TGTGCCAGTAGCCCCCGACAGGCCAATTCACCCCTCCACTTT. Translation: CASSPRQANSPLHF.

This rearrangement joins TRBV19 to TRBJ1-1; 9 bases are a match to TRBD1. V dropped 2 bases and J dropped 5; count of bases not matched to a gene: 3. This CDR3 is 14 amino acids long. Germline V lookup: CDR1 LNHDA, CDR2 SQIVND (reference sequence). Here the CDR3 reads CASSIQTGGTEAFF. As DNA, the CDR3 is TGTGCCAGTAGTATACAGACAGGGGGGACTGAAGCTTTCTTT.

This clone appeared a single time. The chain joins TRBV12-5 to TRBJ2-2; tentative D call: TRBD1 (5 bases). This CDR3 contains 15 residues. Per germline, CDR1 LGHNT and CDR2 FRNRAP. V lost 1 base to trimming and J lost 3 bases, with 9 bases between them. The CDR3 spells CASGLEQVYTGELFF. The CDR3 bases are TGTGCTAGTGGTTTGGAACAGGTTTACACCGGGGAGCTGTTTTTT.